This T cell receptor (beta chain) originates from a study of blood T cell repertoires in COVID-19. Study information: Specimens from acute and convalescent COVID-19 originated in the United States, Italy and Spain. Nucleic acid was either cDNA or gDNA, and it came from T cells, B-cell-depleted T cells, or PBMCs.

From germline, CDR1 is SGHNT and CDR2 YYREEE (reference sequence). CDR3 length: 18 residues. V lost 6 bases and J 3 bases, leaving 24 bases between the germline ends. Original processing notes: Reference gene primer amplification gave estimated nucleated cell counts. Profiled with immunoSEQ multiplex PCR; TCRdb holds only in-frame clones, not every one. The V and J calls and clone size were taken over from that table, and D and trimming were inferred from the DNA. The repertoire consists of about 190,000 clones, with around nine tenths occurring once and the leading ten covering around 6.6%. V and J are TRBV5-4 and TRBJ1-4, with D uncertain. The sequencing input was peripheral blood. This TCR came from a middle-aged man with acute or convalescent COVID-19. CDR3 amino acids: CASTTGSNRNGANEKLFF. CDR3 in DNA: TGTGCCAGCACCACCGGTAGCAATCGGAACGGGGCTAATGAAAAACTGTTTTTT.